This TCR beta chain derives from a study of T cell clonality in common variable immunodeficiency. Study-level points and caveats: Reportedly, TCR beta sequences from common variable immunodeficiency showed fewer deletions and N-nucleotide insertions.

This clone has ten or more counts. Its matching antigen is unknown. Sequencing ends 3 residues short of the CDR3 end; the germline J gene provides the rest. Both groups were predominantly of Caucasian heritage. Using immunoSEQ multiplex PCR, the repertoire was profiled, and TCRdb retains in-frame clones only, with some absent. Observed are under 45,000 clones, no singletons, with the top ten taking around a tenth. Germline V gene data show CDR1 as MNHNS and CDR2 as SASEGT. CDR3 length equals 15 residues. The ends lost 1 base at V and 5 bases at J; junction bases unmatched: 3. V is TRBV6-1 and J is TRBJ1-5, with 9 positions matching TRBD1. Material for sequencing was peripheral blood mononuclear cells. The receptor's source is a person aged 18 to 75 in good health. This chain's CDR3 is CASSEGGTGHQPQHF. Partial CDR3 DNA: TGTGCCAGCAGTGAAGGGGGGACAGGGCATCAGCCC.